These T cell receptor beta chains were read from a single sample in a study of PD-1 blockade in classical Hodgkin lymphoma. The protocol was immunoSEQ multiplex PCR, while the TCRdb copy is restricted to in-frame clones and leaves out a portion. The sample holds some 3,800 clones, over 65% seen once. The sequences come from CD8+ T cells from blood, collected before the fourth cycle of nivolumab. The receptors come from a human donor with classical Hodgkin lymphoma. Both conserved end residues are part of each CDR3. A D gene is named only where the DNA matches it firmly. Size is omitted from some rows. Given values are once, few, many or a class for expanded clones.

D: -
J: TRBJ1-5
size: -
V: TRBV7-8
CDR3: CASSLGRVNNQPQHF
DNA: TGTGCCAGCAGCTTAGGAAGGGTGAACAATCAGCCCCAGCATTTT

D: -
J: TRBJ1-1
size: -
V: TRBV6-6
CDR3: CASSSGLDPAFF
DNA: TGTGCCAGCAGTTCCGGACTAGACCCGGCTTTCTTT

D: -
J: TRBJ2-7
size: -
V: TRBV10-3
CDR3: CAISEFGNERASEQYF
DNA: TGTGCCATCAGTGAGTTCGGTAACGAGAGGGCCTCCGAGCAGTACTTC

D: -
J: TRBJ2-7
size: -
V: TRBV25-1
CDR3: CASSSRGRPLSEQYF
DNA: TGTGCCAGCTCGTCTCGGGGGCGACCTCTAAGCGAGCAGTACTTC

D: -
J: TRBJ2-2
size: few
V: TRBV7-3
CDR3: CASSLDRIKAGELFF
DNA: TGTGCCAGCAGCCTGGACAGAATTAAGGCCGGGGAGCTGTTTTTT

D: TRBD1
J: TRBJ2-2
size: once
V: TRBV2
CDR3: CASSERQGNTGELFF
DNA: TGTGCCAGCAGCGAACGACAGGGGAACACCGGGGAGCTGTTTTTT

D: -
J: TRBJ2-7
size: few
V: TRBV27
CDR3: CASSLSTYSYEQYF
DNA: TGTGCCAGCAGTTTATCAACCTACTCCTACGAGCAGTACTTC

D: TRBD2
J: TRBJ2-2
size: -
V: TRBV29-1
CDR3: CSGLYGAGPNTGELFF
DNA: TGCAGCGGACTGTACGGAGCGGGACCGAACACCGGGGAGCTGTTTTTT

D: TRBD2
J: TRBJ2-7
size: -
V: TRBV5-5
CDR3: CASSQEPGFTSAEQYF
DNA: TGCGCCAGCAGCCAAGAGCCCGGATTCACTAGCGCCGAGCAGTACTTC

D: -
J: TRBJ1-1
size: -
V: TRBV7-6
CDR3: CASSSSWHIDGNTEAFF
DNA: TGTGCCAGCAGCTCAAGCTGGCACATCGACGGGAACACTGAAGCTTTCTTT

D: -
J: TRBJ1-2
size: -
V: TRBV5-4
CDR3: CASSQDLAEATVPYGYTF
DNA: TGTGCCAGCAGCCAAGATTTGGCCGAGGCGACAGTCCCGTATGGCTACACCTTC

D: -
J: TRBJ1-5
size: -
V: TRBV4-2
CDR3: CASSQELPGHQPQHF
DNA: TGTGCCAGCAGCCAAGAACTACCGGGACATCAGCCCCAGCATTTT

D: -
J: TRBJ1-2
size: -
V: TRBV19
CDR3: CASSISGLPNYGYTF
DNA: TGTGCCAGTAGTATCTCGGGTTTACCGAACTATGGCTACACCTTC

D: -
J: TRBJ2-7
size: -
V: TRBV7-9
CDR3: CASSDPDSYEQYF
DNA: TGTGCCAGCAGTGATCCCGACAGTTACGAGCAGTACTTC

D: -
J: TRBJ1-5
size: -
V: TRBV7-9
CDR3: CASSLGVWAGNQPQHF
DNA: TGTGCCAGCAGCTTGGGGGTCTGGGCGGGCAATCAGCCCCAGCATTTT

D: TRBD2
J: TRBJ2-7
size: -
V: TRBV27
CDR3: CASSAQGLAGGREQYF
DNA: TGTGCCAGCAGTGCGCAGGGACTAGCGGGAGGGCGAGAGCAGTACTTC

D: -
J: TRBJ1-2
size: -
V: TRBV11-3
CDR3: CASSLLGRDGYTF
DNA: TGTGCCAGCAGCTTATTAGGAAGGGACGGCTACACCTTC

D: -
J: TRBJ2-1
size: -
V: TRBV28
CDR3: CASRPPHPEDEQFF
DNA: TGTGCCAGCAGACCCCCCCACCCCGAGGATGAGCAGTTCTTC

D: TRBD2
J: TRBJ2-7
size: -
V: TRBV29-1
CDR3: CSVEVRTSGRSNEQYF
DNA: TGCAGCGTTGAAGTTAGGACTAGCGGGAGGTCTAACGAGCAGTACTTC

D: -
J: TRBJ1-6
size: once
V: TRBV11-3
CDR3: CASSSKRQGGPHSPLHF
DNA: TGTGCCAGCAGCTCGAAACGCCAAGGGGGTCCACATTCACCCCTCCACTTT

D: -
J: TRBJ1-2
size: -
V: TRBV28
CDR3: CASSLFAGSSYGYTF
DNA: TGTGCCAGCAGTTTATTTGCAGGGTCGAGCTATGGCTACACCTTC

D: -
J: TRBJ2-1
size: -
V: TRBV4-2
CDR3: CASSLGGDEQFF
DNA: TGTGCCAGCAGCTTAGGCGGAGATGAGCAGTTCTTC

D: TRBD2
J: TRBJ2-3
size: few
V: TRBV7-6
CDR3: CASSLGDYVSTDTQYF
DNA: TGTGCCAGCAGCTTAGGGGACTACGTGAGCACAGATACGCAGTATTTT

D: TRBD2
J: TRBJ2-1
size: -
V: TRBV19
CDR3: CASSIVSGGIYNEQFF
DNA: TGTGCCAGTAGTATAGTCAGCGGGGGGATCTACAATGAGCAGTTCTTC

D: TRBD1
J: TRBJ2-5
size: -
V: TRBV5-6
CDR3: CASSSRDRVQETQYF
DNA: TGTGCCAGCAGCAGCCGGGACAGGGTTCAAGAGACCCAGTACTTC

D: -
J: TRBJ2-5
size: few
V: TRBV7-3
CDR3: CASSLGLRETQYF
DNA: TGTGCCAGCAGCTTAGGATTGAGAGAGACCCAGTACTTC

D: -
J: TRBJ2-7
size: -
V: TRBV11-2
CDR3: CASSLDGRTGFHEQYF
DNA: TGTGCCAGCAGCTTAGATGGAAGGACGGGATTCCACGAGCAGTACTTC

D: -
J: TRBJ2-1
size: -
V: TRBV11-3
CDR3: CASSLELAAGEQFF
DNA: TGTGCCAGCAGCTTAGAACTAGCCGCGGGTGAGCAGTTCTTC

D: TRBD1
J: TRBJ2-1
size: once
V: TRBV6-5
CDR3: CASRRRQGIDNEQFF
DNA: TGTGCCAGCAGACGTCGACAGGGGATCGACAATGAGCAGTTCTTC

D: -
J: TRBJ2-1
size: -
V: TRBV29-1
CDR3: CSVEGTEIVYNNEQFF
DNA: TGCAGCGTTGAAGGAACGGAGATTGTTTACAACAATGAGCAGTTCTTC

D: -
J: TRBJ2-7
size: -
V: TRBV5-6
CDR3: CASSLFDSGYEQYF
DNA: TGTGCCAGCAGCTTGTTTGACAGCGGCTACGAGCAGTACTTC

D: -
J: TRBJ2-1
size: few
V: TRBV11-3
CDR3: CASSSRGGGPYNEQFF
DNA: TGTGCCAGCAGCTCCCGGGGAGGAGGACCTTACAATGAGCAGTTCTTC

D: TRBD1
J: TRBJ2-1
size: -
V: TRBV5-6
CDR3: CASSRQGLTAFF
DNA: TGTGCCAGCAGCCGACAGGGTCTCACGGCGTTCTTC

D: -
J: TRBJ1-4
size: medium-sized
V: TRBV19
CDR3: CASIPTGGDPFEKLFF
DNA: TGTGCCAGTATCCCTACTGGGGGAGATCCATTCGAAAAACTGTTTTTT

D: TRBD2
J: TRBJ2-1
size: few
V: TRBV28
CDR3: CASRPAGGYNEQFF
DNA: TGTGCCAGCAGACCAGCGGGGGGCTACAATGAGCAGTTCTTC

D: -
J: TRBJ2-5
size: -
V: TRBV4-2
CDR3: CASSQSFQPGETQYF
DNA: TGTGCCAGCAGCCAATCCTTTCAGCCAGGGGAGACCCAGTACTTC

D: TRBD2
J: TRBJ2-1
size: -
V: TRBV15
CDR3: CATSRERDYHNEQFF
DNA: TGTGCCACCAGCAGAGAAAGGGACTACCACAATGAGCAGTTCTTC

D: -
J: TRBJ2-7
size: -
V: TRBV5-4
CDR3: CASSFAGSYEQYF
DNA: TGTGCCAGCAGCTTCGCCGGCTCCTACGAGCAGTACTTC

D: TRBD1
J: TRBJ1-4
size: few
V: TRBV4-3
CDR3: CASSQTTGYTNEKLFF
DNA: TGCGCCAGCAGCCAAACGACAGGGTACACTAATGAAAAACTGTTTTTT

D: TRBD1
J: TRBJ1-1
size: -
V: TRBV7-9
CDR3: CASSLTGGHTEAFF
DNA: TGTGCCAGCAGCTTAACAGGGGGGCACACTGAAGCTTTCTTT

D: -
J: TRBJ1-6
size: few
V: TRBV5-8
CDR3: CASSLGGTMDSPLHF
DNA: TGTGCCAGCAGCTTGGGAGGGACCATGGATTCACCCCTCCACTTT

D: -
J: TRBJ1-2
size: few
V: TRBV19
CDR3: CASSISSSNYGYTF
DNA: TGTGCCAGTAGTATTTCATCATCTAACTATGGCTACACCTTC

D: TRBD1
J: TRBJ1-3
size: -
V: TRBV7-9
CDR3: CASSEDRAEGNTIYF
DNA: TGTGCCAGCAGCGAAGACAGGGCGGAGGGAAACACCATATATTTT

D: -
J: TRBJ2-1
size: -
V: TRBV7-9
CDR3: CASSLASTGYEQFF
DNA: TGTGCCAGCAGCTTAGCGAGCACAGGGTATGAGCAGTTCTTC

D: TRBD1
J: TRBJ1-1
size: few
V: TRBV4-1
CDR3: CASSQLTGGYTEAFF
DNA: TGCGCCAGCAGCCAACTAACAGGGGGGTACACTGAAGCTTTCTTT

D: TRBD2
J: TRBJ2-5
size: few
V: TRBV6-5
CDR3: CASLAGRGETQYF
DNA: TGTGCCAGCCTCGCCGGGAGGGGGGAGACCCAGTACTTC

D: -
J: TRBJ1-4
size: -
V: TRBV27
CDR3: CASSSTLQSNEKLFF
DNA: TGTGCCAGCAGTTCCACATTACAGTCTAATGAAAAACTGTTTTTT

D: -
J: TRBJ1-6
size: -
V: TRBV12-2
CDR3: CASRFIGGGGQGFYDNSPLHF
DNA: TGTGCAAGTCGCTTTATTGGAGGGGGGGGACAGGGATTTTATGATAATTCACCCCTCCACTTT

D: -
J: TRBJ2-5
size: large
V: TRBV7-9
CDR3: CASSTVRHRDQETQYF
DNA: TGTGCCAGCAGCACGGTACGGCACAGGGATCAAGAGACCCAGTACTTC

D: -
J: TRBJ1-2
size: few
V: TRBV6-8
CDR3: CASSDTAGNYGYTF
DNA: TGTGCCAGCAGTGACACAGCAGGGAACTATGGCTACACCTTC

D: -
J: TRBJ2-1
size: -
V: TRBV15
CDR3: CATSRRLVIPNEQFF
DNA: TGTGCCACCAGCAGGAGACTAGTAATACCTAATGAGCAGTTCTTC

D: -
J: TRBJ1-1
size: -
V: TRBV25-1
CDR3: CASTGGGFPAFF
DNA: TGTGCCAGCACCGGGGGGGGGTTTCCGGCTTTCTTT

D: TRBD2
J: TRBJ2-1
size: -
V: TRBV29-1
CDR3: CSVEGREAYLEQFF
DNA: TGCAGCGTTGAAGGGCGGGAGGCCTATCTAGAGCAGTTCTTC

D: -
J: TRBJ1-1
size: -
V: TRBV29-1
CDR3: CSAFDREAFF
DNA: TGCAGCGCCTTCGACAGGGAAGCTTTCTTT

D: -
J: TRBJ2-1
size: -
V: TRBV27
CDR3: CASTNQGNEQFF
DNA: TGTGCCAGTACAAACCAGGGCAATGAGCAGTTCTTC

D: -
J: TRBJ1-2
size: -
V: TRBV6-6
CDR3: CASSYSDRTFYGYTF
DNA: TGTGCCAGCAGTTATTCCGACAGAACATTCTATGGCTACACCTTC

D: TRBD2
J: TRBJ2-3
size: -
V: TRBV7-9
CDR3: CASSSPRASGGADTQYF
DNA: TGTGCCAGCAGCTCCCCTCGGGCTAGCGGGGGGGCAGATACGCAGTATTTT

D: -
J: TRBJ2-4
size: once
V: TRBV5-1
CDR3: CASSLFWGTKNIQYF
DNA: TGCGCCAGCAGCTTGTTCTGGGGTACCAAAAACATTCAGTACTTC